Reported below is one T cell receptor (beta chain). Trimming stripped 8 bases from V and 5 bases from J, with 9 bases between. CDR1 is SGHAT and CDR2 is FQDESV in the germline V gene (reference sequence). The CDR3 spans 11 residues. Sequenced by immunoSEQ multiplex PCR; TCRdb stores in-frame clones only, minus some. This sample yields approximately 82,000 clones, of which about 83% are seen a single time; over 15% belongs to the top ten. The data are from a study of blood T cell repertoires in COVID-19. Study-level information: From T cells, B-cell-depleted T cells, or PBMCs came the material, which was cDNA or gDNA.

This TCR was recovered from a woman aged 55-69 years with acute or convalescent COVID-19. Sample: peripheral blood. The chain combines TRBV11-1 with TRBJ1-1; tentative D call: TRBD1 (5 bases). This chain's CDR3 is CASYGGTEAFF. CDR3 in DNA: TGTGCCAGCTATGGGGGGACTGAAGCTTTCTTT.